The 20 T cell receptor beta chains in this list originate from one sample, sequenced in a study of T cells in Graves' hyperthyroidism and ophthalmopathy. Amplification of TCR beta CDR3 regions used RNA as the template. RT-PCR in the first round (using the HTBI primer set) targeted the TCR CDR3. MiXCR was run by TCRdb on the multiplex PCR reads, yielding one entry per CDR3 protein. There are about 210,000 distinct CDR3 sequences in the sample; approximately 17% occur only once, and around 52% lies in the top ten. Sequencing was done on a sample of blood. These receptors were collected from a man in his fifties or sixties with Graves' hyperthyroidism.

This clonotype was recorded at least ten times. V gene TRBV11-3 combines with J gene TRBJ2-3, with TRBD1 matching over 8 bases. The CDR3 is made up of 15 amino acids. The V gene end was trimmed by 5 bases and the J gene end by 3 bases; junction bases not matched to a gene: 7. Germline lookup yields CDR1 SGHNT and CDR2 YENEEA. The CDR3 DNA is TGTGCCAGCAGCCGGCGACAGGGGTTGACAGATACGCAGTATTTT. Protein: CASSRRQGLTDTQYF.

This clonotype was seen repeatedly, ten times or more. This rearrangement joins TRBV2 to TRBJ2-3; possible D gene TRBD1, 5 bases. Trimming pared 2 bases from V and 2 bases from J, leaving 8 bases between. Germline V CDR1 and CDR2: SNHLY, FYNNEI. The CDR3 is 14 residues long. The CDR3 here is CASSEQGTTDTQYF. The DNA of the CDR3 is TGTGCCAGCAGTGAACAGGGTACCACAGATACGCAGTATTTT.

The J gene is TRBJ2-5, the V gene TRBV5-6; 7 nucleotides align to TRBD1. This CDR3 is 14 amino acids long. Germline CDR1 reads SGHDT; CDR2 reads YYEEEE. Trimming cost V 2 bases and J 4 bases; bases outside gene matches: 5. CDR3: CASSLGTARETQYF. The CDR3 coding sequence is TGTGCCAGCAGCTTAGGGACAGCTCGAGAGACCCAGTACTTC.

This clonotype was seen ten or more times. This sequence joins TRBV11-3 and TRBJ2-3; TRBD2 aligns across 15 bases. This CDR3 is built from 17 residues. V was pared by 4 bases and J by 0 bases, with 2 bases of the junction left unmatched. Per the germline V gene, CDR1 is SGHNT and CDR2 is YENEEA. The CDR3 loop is CASSWGLAGGSTDTQYF. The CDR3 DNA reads TGTGCCAGCAGCTGGGGACTAGCGGGAGGAAGCACAGATACGCAGTATTTT.

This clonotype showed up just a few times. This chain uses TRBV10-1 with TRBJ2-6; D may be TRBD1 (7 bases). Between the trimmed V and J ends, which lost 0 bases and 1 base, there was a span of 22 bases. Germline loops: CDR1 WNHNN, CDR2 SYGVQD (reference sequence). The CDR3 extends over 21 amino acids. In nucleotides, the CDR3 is TGCGCCAGCAGTGAGTCGACGAGGAGGACAGGACTAAATTCTGGGGCCAACGTCCTGACTTTC. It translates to CASSESTRRTGLNSGANVLTF.

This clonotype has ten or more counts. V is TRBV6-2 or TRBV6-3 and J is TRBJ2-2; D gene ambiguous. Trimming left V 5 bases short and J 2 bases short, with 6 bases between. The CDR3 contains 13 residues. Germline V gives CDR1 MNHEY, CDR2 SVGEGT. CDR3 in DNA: TGTGCCAGCAGTCCCCTTAACACCGGGGAGCTGTTTTTT. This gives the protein CASSPLNTGELFF.

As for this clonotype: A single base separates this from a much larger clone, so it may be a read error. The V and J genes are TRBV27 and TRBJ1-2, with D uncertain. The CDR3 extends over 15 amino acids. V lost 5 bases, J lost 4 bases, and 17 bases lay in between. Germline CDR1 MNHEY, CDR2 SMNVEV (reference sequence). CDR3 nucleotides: TGTGCCAGCAGTCCTTTGGCAGGAGCCGCCTATGGCTACACCTTC. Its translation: CASSPLAGAAYGYTF.

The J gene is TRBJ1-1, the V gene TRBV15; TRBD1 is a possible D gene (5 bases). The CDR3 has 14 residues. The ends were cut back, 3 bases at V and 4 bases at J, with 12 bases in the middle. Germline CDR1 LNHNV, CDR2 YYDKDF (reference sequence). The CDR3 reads CATSRGLEITEAFF. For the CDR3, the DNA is TGTGCCACCAGCAGGGGACTGGAGATCACTGAAGCTTTCTTT.

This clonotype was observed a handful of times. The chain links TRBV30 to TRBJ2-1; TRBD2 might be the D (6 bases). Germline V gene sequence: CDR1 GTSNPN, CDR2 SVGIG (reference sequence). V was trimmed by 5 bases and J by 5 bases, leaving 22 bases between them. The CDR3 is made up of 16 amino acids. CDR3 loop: CAWLRKRGSGHNEQFF. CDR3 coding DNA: TGTGCCTGGCTCCGGAAACGGGGGAGTGGCCACAATGAGCAGTTCTTC.

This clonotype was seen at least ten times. The CDR3 is CATSDGGRIQETQYF. The CDR3 coding sequence is TGTGCCACCAGTGATGGGGGGCGAATCCAAGAGACCCAGTACTTC. The J gene is TRBJ2-5, the V gene TRBV24-1; TRBD1 or TRBD2 may be the D gene (6 bases each). CDR3 length: 15 amino acids. V lost 3 bases, J lost 1 base, and 11 bases lay in between. CDR1 is KGHDR and CDR2 is SFDVKD in the germline V gene.

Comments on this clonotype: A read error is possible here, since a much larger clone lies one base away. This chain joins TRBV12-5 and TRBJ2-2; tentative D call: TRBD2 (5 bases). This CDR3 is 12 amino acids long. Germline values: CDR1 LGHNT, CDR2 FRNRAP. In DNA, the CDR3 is TGTGCTAGTGGTTTGGAAACCGGGGAGCTGCTTTTT. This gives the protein CASGLETGELLF.

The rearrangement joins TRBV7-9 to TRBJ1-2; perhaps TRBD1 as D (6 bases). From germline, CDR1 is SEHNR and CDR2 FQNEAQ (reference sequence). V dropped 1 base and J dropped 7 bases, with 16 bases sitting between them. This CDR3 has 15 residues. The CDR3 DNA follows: TGTGCCAGCAGCTTAGTCAGGGACACAGCGCGTGGCTACACCTTC. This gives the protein CASSLVRDTARGYTF.

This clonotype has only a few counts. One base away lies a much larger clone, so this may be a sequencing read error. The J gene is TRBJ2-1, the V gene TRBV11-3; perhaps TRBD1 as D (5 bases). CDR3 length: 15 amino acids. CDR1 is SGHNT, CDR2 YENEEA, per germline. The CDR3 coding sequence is TGTGCCAGCACGCTTTACTCAGGGTCCTACAATGGGCAGTTCTTC. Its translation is CASTLYSGSYNGQFF. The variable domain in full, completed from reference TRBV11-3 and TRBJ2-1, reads EAGVVQSPRYKIIEKKQPVAFWCNPISGHNTLYWYLQNLGQGPELLIRYENEEAVDDSQLPKDRFSAERLKGVDSTLKIQPAELGDSAVYLCASTLYSGSYNGQFFGPGTRLTVL.

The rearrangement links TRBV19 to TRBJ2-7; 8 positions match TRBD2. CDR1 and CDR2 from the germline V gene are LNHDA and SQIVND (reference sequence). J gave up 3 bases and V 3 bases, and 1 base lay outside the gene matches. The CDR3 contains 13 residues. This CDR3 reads CASSIGRGYEQYF. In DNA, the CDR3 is TGTGCCAGTAGTATCGGGAGGGGCTACGAGCAGTACTTC.

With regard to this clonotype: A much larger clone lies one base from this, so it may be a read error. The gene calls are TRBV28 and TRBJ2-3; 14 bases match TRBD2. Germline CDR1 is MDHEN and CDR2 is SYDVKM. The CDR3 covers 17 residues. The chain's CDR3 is CASSSLGLAGGTDTHYF. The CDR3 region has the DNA TGTGCCAGCAGTTCCCTCGGACTAGCGGGAGGCACAGATACGCACTATTTT.

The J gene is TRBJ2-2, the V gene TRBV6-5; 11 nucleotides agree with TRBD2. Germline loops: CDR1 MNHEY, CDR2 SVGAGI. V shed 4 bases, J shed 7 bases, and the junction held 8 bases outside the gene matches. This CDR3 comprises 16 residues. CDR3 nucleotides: TGTGCCAGCAGTTTTTCCTTAGCGGGAGGGGGCGGGGAGCTGTTTTTT. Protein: CASSFSLAGGGGELFF.

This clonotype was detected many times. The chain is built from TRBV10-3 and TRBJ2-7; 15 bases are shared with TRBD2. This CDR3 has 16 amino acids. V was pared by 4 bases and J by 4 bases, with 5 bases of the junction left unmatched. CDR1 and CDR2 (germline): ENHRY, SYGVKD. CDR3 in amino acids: CAISGTSGRAIYEQYF. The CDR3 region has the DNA TGTGCCATCAGTGGGACTAGCGGGAGGGCAATTTACGAGCAGTACTTC.

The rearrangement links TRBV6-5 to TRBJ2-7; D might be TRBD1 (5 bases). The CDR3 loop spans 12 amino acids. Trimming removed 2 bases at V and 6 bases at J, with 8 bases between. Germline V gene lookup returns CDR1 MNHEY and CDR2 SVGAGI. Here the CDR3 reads CASSYRGGEQYF. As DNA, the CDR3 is TGTGCCAGCAGTTACAGGGGCGGCGAGCAGTACTTC.

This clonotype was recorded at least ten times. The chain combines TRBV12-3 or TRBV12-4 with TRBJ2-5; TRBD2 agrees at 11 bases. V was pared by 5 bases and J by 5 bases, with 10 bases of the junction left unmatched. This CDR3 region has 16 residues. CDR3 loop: CASSLGTSGFFETQYF. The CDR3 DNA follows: TGTGCCAGCAGTCTTGGGACTAGCGGTTTTTTTGAGACCCAGTACTTC.

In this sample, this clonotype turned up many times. The CDR3 sequence: CAISEFGDNEQFF. CDR3 nucleotide sequence: TGTGCCATCAGTGAATTTGGAGACAATGAGCAGTTCTTC. This chain links TRBV10-3 with TRBJ2-1, with unresolved D. From germline, CDR1 is ENHRY and CDR2 SYGVKD. The germline V and J ends were trimmed by 3 bases and 5 bases, with 8 bases remaining between them. The CDR3 contains 13 residues.